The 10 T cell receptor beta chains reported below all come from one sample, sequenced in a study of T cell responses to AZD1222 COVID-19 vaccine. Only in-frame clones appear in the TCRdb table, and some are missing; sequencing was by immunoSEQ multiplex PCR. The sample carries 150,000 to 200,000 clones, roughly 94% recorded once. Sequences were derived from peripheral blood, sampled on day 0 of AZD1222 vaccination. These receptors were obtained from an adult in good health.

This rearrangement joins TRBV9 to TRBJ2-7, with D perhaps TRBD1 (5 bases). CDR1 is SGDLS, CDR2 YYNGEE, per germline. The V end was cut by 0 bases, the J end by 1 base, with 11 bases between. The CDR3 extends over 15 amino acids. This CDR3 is CASSVGVTGSYEQYF. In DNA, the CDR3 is TGTGCCAGCAGCGTAGGAGTAACAGGTTCCTACGAGCAGTACTTC.

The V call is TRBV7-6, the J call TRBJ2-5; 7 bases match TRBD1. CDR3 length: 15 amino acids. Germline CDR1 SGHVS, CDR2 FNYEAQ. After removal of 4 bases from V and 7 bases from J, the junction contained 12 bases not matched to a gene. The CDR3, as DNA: TGTGCCAGCAGCTCAAGCCAGGGGGTGGTGGGGACCCAGTACTTC. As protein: CASSSSQGVVGTQYF.

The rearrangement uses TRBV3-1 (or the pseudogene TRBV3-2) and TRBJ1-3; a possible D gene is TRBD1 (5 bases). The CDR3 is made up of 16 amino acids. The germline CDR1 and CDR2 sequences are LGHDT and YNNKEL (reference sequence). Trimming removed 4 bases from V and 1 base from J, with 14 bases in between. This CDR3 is CASSLDTTASGNTIYF. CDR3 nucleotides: TGTGCCAGCAGCCTGGACACGACAGCGTCTGGAAACACCATATATTTT.

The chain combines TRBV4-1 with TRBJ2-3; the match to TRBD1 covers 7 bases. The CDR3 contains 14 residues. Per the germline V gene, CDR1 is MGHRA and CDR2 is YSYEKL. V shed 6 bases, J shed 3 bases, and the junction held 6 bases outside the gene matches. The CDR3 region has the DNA TGCGCCAGCAGACACAGGGGTTGGACAGATACGCAGTATTTT. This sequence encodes CASRHRGWTDTQYF.

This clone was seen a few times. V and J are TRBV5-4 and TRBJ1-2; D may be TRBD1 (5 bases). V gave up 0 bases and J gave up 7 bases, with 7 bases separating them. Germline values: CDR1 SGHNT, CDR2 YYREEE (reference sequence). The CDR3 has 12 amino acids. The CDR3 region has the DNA TGTGCCAGCAGCTTGGGAGGGGCTGGCTACACCTTC. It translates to CASSLGGAGYTF.

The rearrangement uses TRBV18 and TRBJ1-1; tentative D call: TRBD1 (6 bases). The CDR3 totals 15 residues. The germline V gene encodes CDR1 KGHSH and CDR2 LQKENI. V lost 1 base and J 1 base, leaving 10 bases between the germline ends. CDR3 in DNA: TGTGCCAGCTCACCACAGAGGACAGAGAACACTGAAGCTTTCTTT. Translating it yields CASSPQRTENTEAFF.

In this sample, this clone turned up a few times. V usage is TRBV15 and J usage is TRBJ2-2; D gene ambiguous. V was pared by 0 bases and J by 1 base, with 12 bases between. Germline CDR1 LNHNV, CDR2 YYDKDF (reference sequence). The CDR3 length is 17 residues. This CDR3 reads CATSRDTAVLNTGELFF. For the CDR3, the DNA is TGTGCCACCAGCAGAGATACGGCAGTACTGAACACCGGGGAGCTGTTTTTT.

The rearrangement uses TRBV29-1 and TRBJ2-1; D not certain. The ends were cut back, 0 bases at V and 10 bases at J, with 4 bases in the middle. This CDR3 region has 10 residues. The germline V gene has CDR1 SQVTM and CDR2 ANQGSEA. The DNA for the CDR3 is TGCAGCGTTGAAGATACGGAGCAGTTCTTC. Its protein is CSVEDTEQFF.

CDR3 amino acids: CASSHPPGQDPSFPPLHF. The CDR3 DNA reads TGTGCCAGCAGCCACCCCCCGGGACAGGACCCATCGTTCCCACCCCTCCACTTT. This chain joins TRBV7-2 and TRBJ1-6; 8 bases are a match to TRBD1. V lost 5 bases, J lost 11 bases, and 20 bases stayed unmatched. Germline values: CDR1 SGHTA, CDR2 FQGNSA. This CDR3 comprises 18 residues.

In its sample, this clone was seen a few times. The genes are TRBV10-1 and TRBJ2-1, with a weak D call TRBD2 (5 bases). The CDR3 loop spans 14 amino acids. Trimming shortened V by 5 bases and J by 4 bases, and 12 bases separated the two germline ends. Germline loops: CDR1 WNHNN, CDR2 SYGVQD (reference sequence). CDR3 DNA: TGCGCCAGCAGTTCTTCCCCGGGGTACAATGAGCAGTTCTTC. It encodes CASSSSPGYNEQFF.